This T cell receptor (beta chain) was documented in a study of blood T cells in healthy people across ages. This clonotype turned up a few times. The antigen is not known. V was pared by 5 bases and J by 8 bases, with 12 bases between. Germline V lookup: CDR1 SQVTM, CDR2 ANQGSEA. The CDR3 sequence is 12 residues long. Staff drew roughly 10 milliliters of peripheral blood from each donor. The authors extracted at least 6 micrograms of total RNA per sample. Study-wide results and limits: There was no known CMV status for donors, so expanded clonotype changes were possibly confounded.

For the second PCR, which ran for about 6 to 11 cycles, a sample-barcoded 5' primer and a J-beta primer mix were used. Every individual sample yielded 2.5 million or more paired-end reads (each containing CDR3). TCRdb used MiXCR to reprocess the 5' RACE reads, holding one entry per CDR3 protein. The table includes some 750,000 distinct CDR3 sequences, 22% detected once. The specimen was blood. The source is a man in his 70s in good health. The rearrangement links TRBV29-1 to TRBJ2-2; no firm D call. In DNA, the CDR3 is TGCAGCGTTAGGCGGATGGCGGGGGAGCTGTTTTTT. As protein: CSVRRMAGELFF.